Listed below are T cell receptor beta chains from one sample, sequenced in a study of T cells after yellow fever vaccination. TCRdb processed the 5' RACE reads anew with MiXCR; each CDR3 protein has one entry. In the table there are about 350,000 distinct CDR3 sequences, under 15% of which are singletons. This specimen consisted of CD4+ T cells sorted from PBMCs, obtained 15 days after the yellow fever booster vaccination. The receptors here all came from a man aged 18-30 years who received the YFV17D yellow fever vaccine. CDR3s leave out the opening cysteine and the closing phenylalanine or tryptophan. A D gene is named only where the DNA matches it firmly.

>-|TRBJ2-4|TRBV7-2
ASSAQTGFKNIQY
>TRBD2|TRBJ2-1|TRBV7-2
ASSPSGTRWNEQF
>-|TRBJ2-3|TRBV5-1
ASRFGGSDTQY
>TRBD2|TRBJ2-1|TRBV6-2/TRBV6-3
ASRGSGGAMNEQF
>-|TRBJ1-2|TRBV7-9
ASRPRQSITYGYT
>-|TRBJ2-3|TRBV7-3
ASSSLLGDTQY
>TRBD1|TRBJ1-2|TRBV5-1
ASSPDRGAPYGYT
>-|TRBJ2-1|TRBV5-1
ASRSLGMSYNEQF
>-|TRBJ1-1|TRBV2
ASSESPNTEAF
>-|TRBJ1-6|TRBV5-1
ASSLDQGGNSPLH
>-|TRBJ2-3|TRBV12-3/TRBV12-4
ASSLNAGGDTQY
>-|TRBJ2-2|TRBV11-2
ASSLDRYTGSAGELF
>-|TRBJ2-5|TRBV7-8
ASTLRARGETQY
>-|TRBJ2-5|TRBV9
ASSVDETQY
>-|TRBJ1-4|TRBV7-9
ASSFSPGADNEKLF
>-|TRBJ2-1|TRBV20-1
SARQGRIDNEQF
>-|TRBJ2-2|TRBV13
ASSFYSLTGELF
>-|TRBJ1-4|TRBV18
ASSLGPEGKLF
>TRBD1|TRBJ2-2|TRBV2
ASTGQGNTGELF
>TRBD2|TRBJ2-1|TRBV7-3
ASSGSSGGVENEQF
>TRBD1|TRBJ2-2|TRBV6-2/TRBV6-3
ASSPGTGRGTGELF
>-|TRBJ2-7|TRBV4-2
ASSQAGRSYEQY